These 19 T cell receptor beta chains came from one sample sequenced in a study of cytomegalovirus exposure and HLA in healthy donors. Sequencing was performed with immunoSEQ multiplex PCR; in TCRdb, only in-frame clones are kept and a portion is missing. This table holds roughly 110,000 clones, about 87% found once. Material: PBMCs. These receptors were obtained from a young woman in good health and CMV-seropositive.

The chain carries TRBV9 and TRBJ2-2; D ambiguous. Germline CDR1 and CDR2: SGDLS and YYNGEE. The CDR3 spans 16 residues. V was shortened by 0 bases and J by 0 bases, with 9 bases between the two germline ends. The CDR3 loop reads CASSVDTGTNTGELFF. The CDR3 DNA reads TGTGCCAGCAGCGTAGATACGGGTACGAACACCGGGGAGCTGTTTTTT.

The chain couples TRBV4-1 to TRBJ1-5, with D uncertain. The CDR3 length is 15 residues. The germline V and J ends were trimmed by 4 bases and 4 bases, with 14 bases remaining between them. Germline values: CDR1 MGHRA, CDR2 YSYEKL. Here the CDR3 reads CASSLAGQGNQPQHF. CDR3 bases: TGCGCCAGCAGCCTCGCGGGCCAAGGAAATCAGCCCCAGCATTTT.

This chain connects TRBV18 to TRBJ1-6; D possibly corresponds to TRBD1 (5 bases). Germline V gene sequence: CDR1 KGHSH, CDR2 LQKENI. CDR3 length equals 15 residues. Trimming shortened V by 4 bases and J by 11 bases, and 18 bases separated the two germline ends. The DNA of the CDR3 is TGTGCCAGCTCACGCATACAGGCCTCTGGGGCACCCCTCCACTTT. Amino acids: CASSRIQASGAPLHF. Filled out from reference TRBV18 and TRBJ1-6, the complete variable domain reads NAGVMQNPRHLVRRRGQEARLRCSPMKGHSHVYWYRQLPEEGLKFMVYLQKENIIDESGMPKERFSAEFPKEGPSILRIQQVVRGDSAAYFCASSRIQASGAPLHFGNGTRLTVT.

This clone appeared a single time. The chain uses TRBV27 and TRBJ1-1; 11 nucleotides line up with TRBD1. Trimming cost V 5 bases and J 4 bases; bases outside gene matches: 9. The germline V gene has CDR1 MNHEY and CDR2 SMNVEV (reference sequence). The CDR3 has 16 amino acids. The CDR3 bases are TGTGCCAGCAGTCCGATCGGACAGGGGGCTTTCACTGAAGCTTTCTTT. It encodes CASSPIGQGAFTEAFF.

The chain carries TRBV27 and TRBJ2-7, with a weak D call TRBD1 (6 bases). The length of the CDR3 is 13 residues. Germline V gene data show CDR1 as MNHEY and CDR2 as SMNVEV (reference sequence). V was trimmed by 5 bases and J by 3 bases, leaving 11 bases between them. This CDR3 reads CASSKRQDYEQYF. DNA of the CDR3: TGTGCCAGCAGTAAACGACAGGACTACGAGCAGTACTTC.

The chain carries TRBV28 and TRBJ2-7; 9 bases match TRBD1. The CDR3 spans 15 residues. Looked up from germline, CDR1 is MDHEN and CDR2 is SYDVKM. Germline trimming cut 5 bases from V and 7 bases from J; bases unmatched to any gene: 12. CDR3 amino acids: CASSEGGTGPREQYF. CDR3 coding DNA: TGTGCCAGCAGTGAAGGAGGGACAGGGCCGAGGGAGCAGTACTTC.

V and J are TRBV18 and TRBJ2-3; TRBD2 matches at 13 bases. The CDR3 is 17 amino acids. The germline CDR1 and CDR2 sequences are KGHSH and LQKENI. After removal of 3 bases from V and 4 bases from J, the junction contained 7 bases not matched to a gene. The CDR3 loop reads CASSPRLAGGLADTQYF. CDR3 sequence (DNA): TGTGCCAGCTCACCCAGACTAGCGGGGGGTTTAGCAGATACGCAGTATTTT.

V gene TRBV5-4 combines with J gene TRBJ2-1; 8 positions match TRBD2. Germline values: CDR1 SGHNT, CDR2 YYREEE (reference sequence). The CDR3 loop spans 15 amino acids. The trim removed 4 bases at V and 7 bases at J, leaving 10 bases unmatched. The CDR3 DNA follows: TGTGCCAGCAGCCCCGGGGGGGCATCAGGAAATGAGCAGTTCTTC. Its protein product is CASSPGGASGNEQFF.

The chain links TRBV28 to TRBJ1-5; a weak D match, TRBD1 (6 bases). The germline V and J ends were trimmed by 5 bases and 4 bases, with 6 bases remaining between them. The CDR3 has 12 amino acids. CDR1 is MDHEN, CDR2 SYDVKM, per germline. CDR3 sequence reads: CASSQGNQPQHF. CDR3 sequence (DNA): TGTGCCAGCAGTCAGGGGAATCAGCCCCAGCATTTT.

V usage is TRBV7-9 and J usage is TRBJ2-1; maybe TRBD1 (5 bases). V shed 3 bases and J shed 7 bases, with 7 bases lying between them. Per germline, CDR1 SEHNR and CDR2 FQNEAQ (reference sequence). This CDR3 comprises 12 residues. CDR3 DNA sequence: TGTGCCAGCAGCTTTAGGGGTAATGAGCAGTTCTTC. This codes for CASSFRGNEQFF.

The chain recombines TRBV2 with TRBJ2-3; possibly TRBD2 for D (6 bases). CDR1 and CDR2 from the germline V gene are SNHLY and FYNNEI. The CDR3 is 15 amino acids. Between the trimmed V and J ends, which lost 4 bases and 3 bases, there was a span of 14 bases. CDR3: CASSGGEGRTDTQYF. CDR3 in DNA: TGTGCCAGCAGTGGGGGGGAAGGAAGGACAGATACGCAGTATTTT.

Remarks on this clone: This sample also contains other DNA sequences that code for the same CDR3. The CDR3 bases are TGTGCCAGCAGTTTCCAGGGTTACGAGCAGTACTTC. It is translated as CASSFQGYEQYF. The chain couples TRBV28 to TRBJ2-7, with a weak D call TRBD1 (5 bases). From germline, CDR1 is MDHEN and CDR2 SYDVKM. This CDR3 is 12 amino acids long. V lost 3 bases, J lost 4 bases, and 7 bases lay in between.

The chain joins TRBV7-8 to TRBJ2-2, with TRBD1 identical over 9 bases. Germline CDR1 is SGHVS and CDR2 is FQNEAQ. J lost 6 bases, V lost 5 bases, and 4 bases had no gene match. The length of the CDR3 is 14 residues. The CDR3 sequence: CASSRDREAGELFF. CDR3 DNA: TGTGCCAGCAGCCGGGACAGGGAGGCCGGGGAGCTGTTTTTT.

The rearrangement joins TRBV5-6 to TRBJ2-5; D is unresolved. The CDR3 contains 13 residues. The V end was cut by 0 bases, the J end by 2 bases, with 5 bases between. Germline lookup yields CDR1 SGHDT and CDR2 YYEEEE. The CDR3 nucleotides read TGTGCCAGCAGCTTGGCTTTTCAAGAGACCCAGTACTTC. Amino acids: CASSLAFQETQYF.

V and J are TRBV6-6 and TRBJ2-3, with D possibly TRBD1 on 6 matching bases. V lost 6 bases and J 3 bases, leaving 16 bases between the germline ends. The CDR3 is 15 residues long. The germline V gene encodes CDR1 MNHNY and CDR2 SVGAGI (reference sequence). This CDR3 is CASSGPDRTTDTQYF. CDR3 DNA: TGTGCCAGCAGCGGCCCCGACAGGACGACAGATACGCAGTATTTT.

This rearrangement joins TRBV7-2 to TRBJ1-1; D is ambiguous. There are 13 residues in the CDR3. CDR1 and CDR2 from the germline V gene are SGHTA and FQGNSA. Trimming shortened V by 2 bases and J by 7 bases, and 11 bases separated the two germline ends. In DNA form, the CDR3 reads TGTGCCAGCAGCTTAAGACTCGCCCATGAAGCTTTCTTT. It is translated as CASSLRLAHEAFF.

This clone came up once. The chain has TRBV28 and TRBJ1-3, with a tentative D call TRBD1 (5 bases). Germline V lookup: CDR1 MDHEN, CDR2 SYDVKM. The CDR3 spans 19 residues. The V end was cut by 4 bases, the J end by 0 bases, with 22 bases between. CDR3 DNA sequence: TGTGCCAGCAGTTCCTGGCTGGATGACAGCGTAAACTCTGGAAACACCATATATTTT. It is translated as CASSSWLDDSVNSGNTIYF.

There are a few counts of this clone. Distinct nucleotide sequences in the sample also encode this CDR3. The chain carries TRBV6-6 and TRBJ1-5; TRBD1 aligns across 9 bases. Trimming removed 4 bases from V and 4 bases from J; junction bases left unmatched: 2. The CDR3 consists of 14 residues. CDR1 is MNHNY, CDR2 SVGAGI, per germline (reference sequence). Here the CDR3 DNA reads TGTGCCAGCAGTTCGACAGGGGGAAATCAGCCCCAGCATTTT. Its protein is CASSSTGGNQPQHF.

The chain has TRBV13 and TRBJ2-1; maybe TRBD2 (5 bases). Trimming stripped 5 bases from V and 0 bases from J, with 11 bases between. The CDR3 has 15 residues. Germline V lookup: CDR1 PRHDT, CDR2 FYEKMQ (reference sequence). This chain's CDR3 is CASSPQGSSYNEQFF. CDR3 in DNA: TGTGCCAGCAGCCCTCAAGGGAGCTCCTACAATGAGCAGTTCTTC.